This T cell receptor beta chain originates from a study of T cells after yellow fever vaccination. Looked up from germline, CDR1 is SGHRS and CDR2 is YFSETQ. The V and J ends lost 1 base and 9 bases, in that order; junction bases with no gene match: 16. This CDR3 is built from 18 residues. Using its own MiXCR run on the 5' RACE reads, TCRdb lists one record per CDR3 protein. This table has about 10,000 distinct CDR3 sequences, around 5.2% appearing once. This clonotype was seen repeatedly, ten times or more. The receptor comes from a young man who received the YFV17D yellow fever vaccine. The chain joins TRBV5-1 to TRBJ1-6; TRBD1 aligns across 7 bases. The material was PBMCs, either bulk or a sorted T-cell subset (CD4+, CD8+, memory, or dextramer-sorted; not recorded which), obtained around 15 days after the first yellow fever vaccination. The CDR3 nucleotides are TGCGCCAGCAGCTTGACAGTCGACAGGGCTTCAGGGAGTTCACCCCTCCACTTT. Translation: CASSLTVDRASGSSPLHF.